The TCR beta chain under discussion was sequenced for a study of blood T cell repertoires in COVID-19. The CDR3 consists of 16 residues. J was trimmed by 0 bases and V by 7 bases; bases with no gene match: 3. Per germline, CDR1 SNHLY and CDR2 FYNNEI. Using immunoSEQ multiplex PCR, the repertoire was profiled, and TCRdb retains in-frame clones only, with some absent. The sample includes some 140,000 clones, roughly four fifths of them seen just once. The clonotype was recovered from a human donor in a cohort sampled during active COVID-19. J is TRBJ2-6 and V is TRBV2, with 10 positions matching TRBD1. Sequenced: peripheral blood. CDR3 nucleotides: TGTGCCAGCACTAGGACAGGGGGCTCTGGGGCCAACGTCCTGACTTTC. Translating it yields CASTRTGGSGANVLTF.